The rows below give T cell receptor beta chains drawn from one sample of a study of type 1 regulatory T cells. These receptors have no identified antigens. TCRdb independently ran MiXCR on the reads; one entry per CDR3 protein. The table lists tens of thousands of distinct CDR3 sequences, approximately 12% of them singletons. The source material was cultured non-Tr1 T cells, either the whole culture or a sorted T cell fraction (not recorded which). The source is a human donor in good health. Each CDR3 is given with its conserved first and last residue. Fields, in order: clone size, D gene, J gene, V gene, CDR3 protein, CDR3 DNA. The D gene is left open where the match is weak. Clone size, where shown, is once, few, many, or a class for clones that have expanded.

>many|NA|TRBJ2-2|TRBV7-8
CASSTGTDTGELFF
TGTGCCAGCAGCACAGGGACGGACACCGGGGAGCTGTTTTTT
>many|NA|TRBJ1-1|TRBV10-3
CAIRKGGGTEAFF
TGTGCCATCAGGAAAGGGGGAGGCACTGAAGCTTTCTTT
>few|TRBD2|TRBJ2-7|TRBV6-1
CASTLPGGHEQYF
TGTGCCAGCACCTTACCGGGGGGACACGAGCAGTACTTC
>few|NA|TRBJ1-4|TRBV10-3
CAISAAAANEKLFF
TGTGCCATCAGTGCGGCGGCTGCTAATGAAAAACTGTTTTTT
>NA|NA|TRBJ1-5|TRBV9
CASSPDGDQPQHF
TGTGCCAGCAGCCCAGATGGGGATCAGCCCCAGCATTTT
>many|TRBD1|TRBJ1-6|TRBV10-3
CAIKGAGYSPLHF
TGTGCCATCAAGGGGGCAGGGTACTCACCCCTCCACTTT
>few|NA|TRBJ2-7|TRBV20-1
CSANFPYEQYF
TGCAGTGCTAACTTTCCCTACGAGCAGTACTTC
>many|TRBD2|TRBJ2-3|TRBV28
CASSPPGFAGGTDTQYF
TGTGCCAGCAGTCCGCCCGGTTTTGCGGGAGGGACAGATACGCAGTATTTT
>NA|NA|TRBJ1-6|TRBV20-1
CSARGPIYNSPLHF
TGCAGTGCTAGGGGACCAATTTATAATTCACCCCTCCACTTT
>few|NA|TRBJ1-6|TRBV7-2
CASSLGPTMNSPLHF
TGTGCCAGCAGCTTAGGTCCGACAATGAATTCACCCCTCCACTTT
>few|NA|TRBJ2-5|TRBV27
CASSLSGRGETQYF
TGTGCCAGCAGTTTATCGGGCAGGGGAGAGACCCAGTACTTC
>NA|TRBD2|TRBJ2-1|TRBV12-3/TRBV12-4
CASSLGSGSGVNEQFF
TGTGCCAGCAGTTTAGGGAGCGGGAGTGGGGTGAATGAGCAGTTCTTC
>many|NA|TRBJ1-2|TRBV15
CATSRDQWGYTF
TGTGCCACCAGCAGAGATCAATGGGGCTACACCTTC
>few|TRBD2|TRBJ2-1|TRBV7-2
CASSLLGPGTSGRDEQFF
TGTGCCAGCAGCTTATTGGGTCCCGGGACTAGCGGGAGGGACGAGCAGTTCTTC
>many|NA|TRBJ1-5|TRBV7-2
CASSKDSNQPQHF
TGTGCCAGCAGCAAGGACAGCAATCAGCCCCAGCATTTT
>medium-sized|NA|TRBJ2-7|TRBV18
CASSPLKSRGSYEQYF
TGTGCCAGCTCACCGCTTAAATCTCGCGGCTCCTACGAGCAGTACTTC
>NA|TRBD1|TRBJ1-5|TRBV29-1
CSVEVQGAGNQPQHF
TGCAGCGTTGAAGTTCAGGGGGCTGGCAATCAGCCCCAGCATTTT
>NA|NA|TRBJ2-7|TRBV7-9
CASSIETYEQYF
TGTGCCAGCAGCATCGAGACCTACGAGCAGTACTTC
>NA|TRBD2|TRBJ2-7|TRBV3-1
CASSQAGAGSSYEQYF
TGTGCCAGCAGCCAAGCGGGAGCGGGAAGCTCCTACGAGCAGTACTTC
>many|NA|TRBJ2-7|TRBV28
CASSQAGYEQYF
TGTGCCAGCAGCCAAGCCGGCTACGAGCAGTACTTC
>many|NA|TRBJ2-1|TRBV6-2/TRBV6-3
CASSLRVGGWLARTDEQFF
TGTGCCAGCAGTCTGCGCGTAGGTGGGTGGCTAGCCCGTACGGATGAGCAGTTCTTC
>few|NA|TRBJ2-3|TRBV5-4
CASSFYQDTQYF
TGTGCCAGCAGCTTCTACCAAGATACGCAGTATTTT
>many|NA|TRBJ1-4|TRBV6-2/TRBV6-3
CASSYFGKLFF
TGTGCCAGCAGTTACTTCGGAAAACTGTTTTTT
>NA|TRBD1|TRBJ2-7|TRBV5-1
CASSPTTGATYEQYF
TGCGCCAGCAGCCCGACGACAGGGGCAACCTACGAGCAGTACTTC
>many|TRBD2|TRBJ2-7|TRBV6-5
CASRGSGSYPYEQYF
TGTGCCAGCAGAGGTAGCGGGAGCTACCCCTACGAGCAGTACTTC
>few|TRBD2|TRBJ2-7|TRBV6-5
CASSYFGRDYEQYF
TGTGCCAGCAGTTACTTCGGGAGGGACTACGAGCAGTACTTC
>few|NA|TRBJ2-7|TRBV10-2
CASKVHSEQYF
TGCGCCAGTAAGGTGCACTCCGAGCAGTACTTC
>NA|NA|TRBJ2-7|TRBV12-3/TRBV12-4
CASSVDHGAYEQYF
TGTGCCAGCAGCGTCGACCACGGGGCGTACGAGCAGTACTTC
>NA|TRBD2|TRBJ2-7|TRBV20-1
CSARRGTYEQYF
TGCAGTGCTAGGCGGGGGACCTACGAGCAGTACTTC
>many|TRBD2|TRBJ2-1|TRBV7-2
CASNRLTGLAGAREQFF
TGTGCCAGCAACCGTTTAACGGGACTAGCGGGAGCCAGGGAGCAGTTCTTC
>NA|NA|TRBJ2-7|TRBV27
CASSLYPSESYERYF
TGTGCCAGCAGTTTATACCCCAGTGAATCCTACGAGCGGTACTTC
>many|NA|TRBJ2-7|TRBV20-1
CSARDLRVLYEQYF
TGCAGTGCTAGAGATCTACGCGTCCTGTACGAGCAGTACTTC
>many|NA|TRBJ1-1|TRBV5-1
CASSFNGAPAFF
TGCGCCAGCAGCTTTAACGGGGCTCCCGCTTTCTTT
>many|NA|TRBJ2-5|TRBV29-1
CSVDPGAQETQYF
TGCAGCGTTGACCCAGGGGCACAAGAGACCCAGTACTTC
>many|NA|TRBJ2-1|TRBV12-3/TRBV12-4
CASSFGAPGLYNEQFF
TGTGCCAGCAGTTTCGGGGCCCCGGGACTTTACAATGAGCAGTTCTTC
>few|TRBD2|TRBJ2-3|TRBV5-6
CASSLVASGRIDTQYF
TGTGCCAGCAGCTTGGTGGCTAGCGGGAGAATAGATACGCAGTATTTT
>few|NA|TRBJ1-1|TRBV3-1
CASSQGLSEAFF
TGTGCCAGCAGCCAAGGTTTATCGGAAGCTTTCTTT
>few|NA|TRBJ1-2|TRBV27
CASSFRGGFSNYGYTF
TGTGCCAGCAGTTTTCGGGGAGGGTTTTCTAACTATGGCTACACCTTC
>many|NA|TRBJ1-1|TRBV20-1
CSARDLRTGNTEAFF
TGCAGTGCTAGAGATCTCCGCACAGGGAACACTGAAGCTTTCTTT
>few|NA|TRBJ2-3|TRBV30
CAWSDGITQYF
TGTGCCTGGAGTGACGGGATTACGCAGTATTTT
>NA|TRBD1|TRBJ2-1|TRBV11-2
CASSLDRINEQFF
TGTGCCAGCAGCTTGGACAGGATCAATGAGCAGTTCTTC
>many|NA|TRBJ2-5|TRBV11-2
CASSRDQETQYF
TGTGCCAGCAGCCGGGACCAAGAGACCCAGTACTTC
>NA|TRBD2|TRBJ2-1|TRBV7-8
CANSVKRETYNEQFF
TGTGCCAACAGCGTAAAGCGGGAGACATACAATGAGCAGTTCTTC